This T cell receptor (beta chain) was recorded in a study of blood T cell repertoires in COVID-19. The V and J ends lost 5 bases and 4 bases respectively, with 14 bases between them. The CDR3 runs 14 residues. CDR1 is LNHDA, CDR2 SQIVND, per germline (reference sequence). Authors' analysis steps: Reference gene primer amplification in the assay estimated nucleated cell counts. Measured with immunoSEQ multiplex PCR; TCRdb has only the in-frame clones, and not every one. That table supplies the V and J calls and clone size; D and trimming were determined from the DNA. Seen here are approximately 93,000 clones, less than 80% observed once, and the top ten hold under 15%.

This sequence originates from an elderly woman with acute or convalescent COVID-19. J is TRBJ1-2 and V is TRBV19; D is perhaps TRBD1 (6 bases). Sequencing was performed on peripheral blood. In DNA form, the CDR3 reads TGTGCCAGTAGTGGACAGAACTATGCCTATGGCTACACCTTC. It encodes CASSGQNYAYGYTF.